This passage covers 32 T cell receptor beta chains from one sample sequenced in a study of CD8 T cells in Susac syndrome. The RNA, about 0.5 to 1 ug, was put through reverse transcription using random hexamers. Via MiXCR, TCRdb re-called the immunoSEQ multiplex PCR reads, giving one row per CDR3 protein. The sample yields approximately 77,000 distinct CDR3 sequences, 93% seen once. Sequenced sample: CD4+ T cells from PBMCs. These receptors originate from a human donor with Susac syndrome.

V and J are TRBV24-1 and TRBJ2-1; D assignment may be TRBD1 or TRBD2 (5 bases each). CDR1 is KGHDR, CDR2 SFDVKD, per germline. This CDR3 is 17 amino acids long. V was shortened by 3 bases and J by 5 bases, with 19 bases between the two germline ends. The CDR3 sequence: CATSDPQGAAPDNEQFF. For the CDR3, the DNA is TGTGCCACCAGTGATCCCCAGGGAGCGGCCCCCGACAATGAGCAGTTCTTC.

The table lists this clonotype with a count of one. The chain employs TRBV18 and TRBJ2-1; D may be TRBD2 (6 bases). CDR3 size: 14 residues. Trimming removed 3 bases at V and 0 bases at J, with 6 bases between. Per the germline V gene, CDR1 is KGHSH and CDR2 is LQKENI. CDR3 amino acids: CASSPGLSYNEQFF. CDR3 sequence (DNA): TGTGCCAGCTCACCGGGACTCTCCTACAATGAGCAGTTCTTC. The entire variable domain, with the rest obtained from reference TRBV18 and TRBJ2-1, is as follows: NAGVMQNPRHLVRRRGQEARLRCSPMKGHSHVYWYRQLPEEGLKFMVYLQKENIIDESGMPKERFSAEFPKEGPSILRIQQVVRGDSAAYFCASSPGLSYNEQFFGPGTRLTVL.

V is TRBV5-1 and J is TRBJ2-2; 7 bases line up with TRBD1. This CDR3 has 14 residues. The V and J ends lost 3 bases and 7 bases, in that order; junction bases with no gene match: 6. CDR1 and CDR2 from the germline V gene are SGHRS and YFSETQ. In DNA, the CDR3 is TGCGCCAGCAGCTCACAGGGGACGGGCGGGGAGCTGTTTTTT. This translates into CASSSQGTGGELFF.

The gene calls are TRBV7-9 and TRBJ1-4; D is unresolved. The V gene lost 1 base and the J gene lost 7 bases, with 4 bases spanning the gap. The CDR3 length is 12 residues. Germline V CDR1 and CDR2: SEHNR, FQNEAQ (reference sequence). The CDR3 DNA sequence: TGTGCCAGCAGCTTAGTTGGTGAAAAACTGTTTTTT. Translating gives CASSLVGEKLFF.

This chain links TRBV28 with TRBJ1-1; a possible D gene is TRBD1 (5 bases). This CDR3 contains 14 residues. CDR1 and CDR2 from the germline V gene are MDHEN and SYDVKM. V lost 6 bases, J lost 1 base, and 12 bases lay in between. This CDR3 reads CASRGGNWNTEAFF. Here the CDR3 DNA reads TGTGCCAGCAGGGGGGGGAATTGGAACACTGAAGCTTTCTTT.

The chain links TRBV20-1 to TRBJ2-1; 12 bases match TRBD2. This CDR3 is built from 14 residues. Unmatched junction bases numbered 7, after V lost 6 bases and J lost 7 bases. Germline CDR1 DFQATT, CDR2 SNEGSKA (reference sequence). CDR3 DNA sequence: TGCAGTGCAACAACTAGCGGGGGGCGGAATGAGCAGTTCTTC. As protein: CSATTSGGRNEQFF.

V usage is TRBV27 and J usage is TRBJ2-5; D unresolved. The CDR3 has 12 amino acids. The germline V gene encodes CDR1 MNHEY and CDR2 SMNVEV (reference sequence). Between the trimmed V and J ends, which lost 6 bases and 2 bases, there was a span of 7 bases. CDR3 protein: CASSRPQETQYF. CDR3 DNA sequence: TGTGCCAGCAGCCGACCGCAAGAGACCCAGTACTTC.

V is TRBV19 and J is TRBJ1-1, with D unclear. Germline assignment: CDR1 LNHDA and CDR2 SQIVND (reference sequence). The CDR3 covers 14 residues. Trimming cost V 3 bases and J 5 bases, with 13 bases left between them. The CDR3 loop is CASSMGGLGTEAFF. For the CDR3, the DNA is TGTGCCAGTAGTATGGGTGGTTTAGGAACTGAAGCTTTCTTT.

This clonotype was picked up one time. The chain couples TRBV18 to TRBJ1-6, with a possible D match to TRBD1 (5 bases). Germline V gene sequence: CDR1 KGHSH, CDR2 LQKENI. The CDR3 extends over 14 amino acids. V lost 3 bases to trimming and J lost 7 bases, with 10 bases between them. DNA for the CDR3: TGTGCCAGCTCACCCGCGACAGAAAATTCACCCCTCCACTTT. Its translation: CASSPATENSPLHF.

This clonotype was observed once. The chain recombines TRBV7-3 with TRBJ2-6, with D perhaps assigned TRBD1 or TRBD2 (5 bases each). The CDR3 has 15 amino acids. Germline V gene data show CDR1 as SGHTA and CDR2 as FQGTGA. The CDR3 bases are TGTATCAGCAGCTTAGGGACCACTGGGGCCAACGTCCTGACTTTC. As protein: CISSLGTTGANVLTF. Supplemented by reference TRBV7-3 and TRBJ2-6, the full variable domain reads GAGVSQTPSNKVTEKGKYVELRCDPISGHTALYWYRQSLGQGPEFLIYFQGTGAADDSGLPNDRFFAVRPEGSVSTLKIQRTERGDSAVYLCISSLGTTGANVLTFGAGSRLTVL.

The chain recombines TRBV20-1 with TRBJ1-4, with D tentatively TRBD1 (6 bases). This CDR3 comprises 16 residues. Germline CDR1 and CDR2: DFQATT and SNEGSKA (reference sequence). Trimming removed 0 bases at V and 4 bases at J, with 15 bases between. CDR3 bases: TGCAGTGCTAGAGATTTCTCGTCAGGGGTTAATGAAAAACTGTTTTTT. It yields the protein CSARDFSSGVNEKLFF.

The gene calls are TRBV6-1 and TRBJ2-5; possibly TRBD1 for D (6 bases). V was cut by 5 bases and J by 5 bases, with 15 bases left in between. In germline, CDR1 is MNHNS, CDR2 SASEGT. The CDR3 is 14 residues long. Written as DNA, the CDR3 is TGTGCCAGCAGTCGCGATGGGGGCGCGGAGACCCAGTACTTC. This translates into CASSRDGGAETQYF.

In this sample, this clonotype turned up a few times. The chain employs TRBV24-1 and TRBJ2-1, with D perhaps TRBD2 (5 bases). V was shortened by 5 bases and J by 6 bases, with 16 bases between the two germline ends. The CDR3 contains 15 residues. Germline CDR1 reads KGHDR; CDR2 reads SFDVKD. The CDR3 reads CATSAAPDRGNEQFF. The CDR3 bases are TGTGCCACCAGTGCAGCTCCGGACCGGGGCAATGAGCAGTTCTTC.

The V gene is TRBV19, the J gene TRBJ2-5; D may be TRBD1 (6 bases). The V end was cut by 3 bases, the J end by 4 bases, with 15 bases between. This CDR3 is 15 amino acids long. In germline, CDR1 is LNHDA, CDR2 SQIVND (reference sequence). CDR3 protein: CASSIPQGMSETQYF. The DNA for the CDR3 is TGTGCCAGTAGTATTCCCCAGGGGATGTCAGAGACCCAGTACTTC.

CDR3 sequence: CSGWDSLEQFF. The CDR3 bases are TGCAGTGGGTGGGACAGCCTAGAGCAGTTCTTC. V is TRBV20-1 and J is TRBJ2-1; 7 positions match TRBD1. The CDR3 is 11 residues long. Germline V lookup: CDR1 DFQATT, CDR2 SNEGSKA (reference sequence). With V trimmed by 7 bases and J by 10 bases, 7 bases remained unmatched.

V usage is TRBV30 and J usage is TRBJ2-7; 9 bases fit TRBD2. V was clipped by 0 bases and J by 4 bases; unmatched bases: 10. Looked up from germline, CDR1 is GTSNPN and CDR2 is SVGIG (reference sequence). CDR3 length equals 16 residues. The CDR3 bases are TGTGCCTGGAGTGTATCTAGCGGGATCGTCGGGTACGAGCAGTACTTC. It yields the protein CAWSVSSGIVGYEQYF.

V usage is TRBV7-3 and J usage is TRBJ2-3, with D possibly being TRBD2 (5 bases). This CDR3 spans 16 amino acids. The germline CDR1 and CDR2 sequences are SGHTA and FQGTGA. Trimming took 5 bases from V and 1 from J, leaving 16 bases between them. CDR3 region: CASSPPGIARTDTQYF. The DNA for the CDR3 is TGTGCCAGCAGCCCGCCGGGGATAGCACGCACAGATACGCAGTATTTT.

The chain carries TRBV20-1 and TRBJ1-2; D is unclear. CDR1 is DFQATT, CDR2 SNEGSKA, per germline (reference sequence). V lost 4 bases, J lost 3 bases, and 9 bases lay in between. CDR3 length: 12 amino acids. As DNA, the CDR3 is TGCAGTGCTACCCCGGGAGACTATGGCTACACCTTC. Protein product: CSATPGDYGYTF.

The chain joins TRBV3-1 to TRBJ2-5; 8 bases align to TRBD1. This CDR3 contains 13 residues. Germline V gene lookup returns CDR1 LGHDT and CDR2 YNNKEL (reference sequence). The junction had 3 bases not matched to a gene; V was cut back by 4 bases and J by 5 bases. CDR3 sequence reads: CASSPHRGETQYF. The DNA for the CDR3 is TGTGCCAGCAGCCCCCACAGGGGGGAGACCCAGTACTTC.

The chain recombines TRBV5-1 with TRBJ1-2, with a weak D call TRBD1 (6 bases). Germline-derived CDR1 and CDR2 are SGHRS and YFSETQ. Trimming pared 4 bases from V and 3 bases from J, leaving 13 bases between. The CDR3 spans 14 residues. The CDR3 DNA follows: TGCGCCAGCAGCCGTACAGGGACTGACTATGGCTACACCTTC. It codes for CASSRTGTDYGYTF.

V and J are TRBV10-3 and TRBJ2-5; TRBD2 might be the D (5 bases). This CDR3 is built from 13 residues. The germline V gene encodes CDR1 ENHRY and CDR2 SYGVKD. V dropped 8 bases and J dropped 4 bases, with 14 bases sitting between them. In nucleotides, the CDR3 is TGTGCCATCGGGCGGCAGGCGGGAGAGACCCAGTACTTC. Protein product: CAIGRQAGETQYF.

This chain connects TRBV3-1 to TRBJ2-7; D might be TRBD2 (5 bases). V lost 4 bases and J 2 bases, leaving 12 bases between the germline ends. This CDR3 comprises 14 residues. CDR1 and CDR2 from the germline V gene are LGHDT and YNNKEL (reference sequence). CDR3 sequence reads: CASSPLGGTYEQYF. Written as DNA, the CDR3 is TGTGCCAGCAGCCCGCTTGGAGGCACCTACGAGCAGTACTTC.

The CDR3 DNA reads as TGTGCCAGCAGCGTCACGTGGGAACAGAACAATGAGCAGTTCTTC. Protein product: CASSVTWEQNNEQFF. The chain couples TRBV6-4 to TRBJ2-1, with D unresolved. CDR1 MRHNA and CDR2 SNTAGT come from the germline V gene. The ends were cut back, 6 bases at V and 5 bases at J, with 17 bases in the middle. This CDR3 contains 15 residues.

This clonotype was counted a few times. V gene TRBV5-1 combines with J gene TRBJ2-3, with D hard to call. The germline CDR1 and CDR2 sequences are SGHRS and YFSETQ. CDR3 size: 13 residues. Trimming took 3 bases from V and 6 from J, leaving 11 bases between them. The CDR3 protein is CASSSGGGDTQYF. In nucleotides, the CDR3 is TGCGCCAGCAGCTCTGGCGGTGGCGATACGCAGTATTTT.

The rearrangement uses TRBV15 and TRBJ1-2, with 7 bases fitting TRBD1. Germline V gives CDR1 LNHNV, CDR2 YYDKDF (reference sequence). V shed 4 bases, J shed 4 bases, and the junction held 6 bases outside the gene matches. The CDR3 contains 14 residues. This CDR3 reads CATSTRQGTYGYTF. In DNA, the CDR3 is TGTGCCACCAGCACCCGACAGGGCACCTATGGCTACACCTTC.

J is TRBJ2-7 and V is TRBV6-2 or TRBV6-3; D call uncertain. This CDR3 is built from 12 residues. CDR1 is MNHEY, CDR2 SVGEGT, per germline. Trimming shortened V by 5 bases and J by 7 bases, and 12 bases separated the two germline ends. CDR3 loop: CASSNWGEEQYF. CDR3 DNA: TGTGCCAGCAGTAACTGGGGTGAGGAGCAGTACTTC.

The V gene is TRBV20-1, the J gene TRBJ2-3; D tentatively reads TRBD1 or TRBD2 (5 bases each). The V end lost 5 bases, the J end lost 8 bases, and 20 bases lay between the germline ends. The CDR3 length is 14 residues. Germline CDR1 and CDR2: DFQATT and SNEGSKA (reference sequence). The CDR3 reads CSAGPVRGVSTQYF. In DNA, the CDR3 is TGCAGTGCTGGCCCCGTTAGGGGAGTCTCTACGCAGTATTTT.

The V gene is TRBV6-4, the J gene TRBJ1-1; D is undetermined. CDR3 length: 13 residues. Trimming shortened V by 5 bases and J by 2 bases, and 9 bases separated the two germline ends. CDR1 is MRHNA and CDR2 is SNTAGT in the germline V gene. In nucleotides, the CDR3 is TGTGCCAGCAGTCGTCAGATCAACACTGAAGCTTTCTTT. It specifies CASSRQINTEAFF.

The chain employs TRBV5-1 and TRBJ2-7; TRBD1 matches at 8 bases. The CDR3 has 15 residues. J lost 6 bases, V lost 3 bases, and 11 bases had no gene match. Germline lookup yields CDR1 SGHRS and CDR2 YFSETQ. This CDR3 reads CASSSTTGGSVEQYF. The CDR3 DNA follows: TGCGCCAGCAGCTCTACCACAGGGGGTTCGGTCGAGCAGTACTTC.

The chain joins TRBV9 to TRBJ2-1; 8 nucleotides match TRBD2. Per the germline V gene, CDR1 is SGDLS and CDR2 is YYNGEE. CDR3 length: 15 amino acids. V dropped 0 bases and J dropped 4; count of bases not matched to a gene: 3. DNA for the CDR3: TGTGCCAGCAGCGTAGTCACTAGCGGTTACAATGAGCAGTTCTTC. Translated: CASSVVTSGYNEQFF.

This clonotype was counted only a few times. The rearrangement joins TRBV10-3 to TRBJ2-1, with a possible D match to TRBD1 (6 bases). V was shortened by 3 bases and J by 7 bases, with 16 bases between the two germline ends. There are 15 residues in the CDR3. Looked up from germline, CDR1 is ENHRY and CDR2 is SYGVKD. This chain's CDR3 is CAISDRGVGINEQFF. DNA of the CDR3: TGTGCCATCAGTGACAGGGGCGTGGGGATAAATGAGCAGTTCTTC.

The chain joins TRBV6-1 to TRBJ2-7; tentatively, D is TRBD1 (6 bases). V was cut by 5 bases and J by 2 bases, with 19 bases left in between. This CDR3 is 16 amino acids long. Germline V gene data show CDR1 as MNHNS and CDR2 as SASEGT. The CDR3 sequence: CASSPMGHRVTYEQYF. CDR3 nucleotides: TGTGCCAGCAGTCCAATGGGCCACAGGGTTACCTACGAGCAGTACTTC.